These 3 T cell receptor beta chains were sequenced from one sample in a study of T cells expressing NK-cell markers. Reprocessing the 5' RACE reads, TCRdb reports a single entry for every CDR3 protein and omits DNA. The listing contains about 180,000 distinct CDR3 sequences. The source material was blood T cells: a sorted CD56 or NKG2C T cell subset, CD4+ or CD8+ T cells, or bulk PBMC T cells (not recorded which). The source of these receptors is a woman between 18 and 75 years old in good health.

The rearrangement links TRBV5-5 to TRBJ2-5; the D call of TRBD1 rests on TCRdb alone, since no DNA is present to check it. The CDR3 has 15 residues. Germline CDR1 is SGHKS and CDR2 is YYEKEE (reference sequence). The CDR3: CASSLGPTGEETQYF. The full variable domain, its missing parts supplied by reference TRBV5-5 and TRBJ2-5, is DAGVTQSPTHLIKTRGQQVTLRCSPISGHKSVSWYQQVLGQGPQFIFQYYEKEERGRGNFPDRFSARQFPNYSSELNVNALLLGDSALYLCASSLGPTGEETQYFGPGTRLLVL.

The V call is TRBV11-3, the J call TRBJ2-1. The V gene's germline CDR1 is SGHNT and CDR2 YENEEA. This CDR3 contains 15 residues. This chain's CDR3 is CASSSRGGVADEQFF.

The CDR3 loop reads CASSLDRGLSGELFF. The J gene is TRBJ2-2, the V gene TRBV5-1; the TCRdb call, TRBD1, lacks DNA for checking. CDR3 length equals 15 residues. Germline V gene data show CDR1 as SGHRS and CDR2 as YFSETQ.